Described below is a single TCR beta chain sequence and its context. Antigen unknown. CDR1 and CDR2 (germline): SGHAT, FQNNGV. This CDR3 has 16 amino acids. V lost 3 bases, J lost 7 bases, and 7 bases stayed unmatched. Sequencing used immunoSEQ multiplex PCR; TCRdb keeps in-frame clones, though not all of them. The table lists hundreds of thousands of clones, about 90% of them singletons, with around 1.3% in the top ten. This sample is drawn from a study of cytomegalovirus exposure and HLA in healthy donors. General study points: Many donors carried some public TCRs, although rarity characterized most TCR sequences.

The sequencing input was PBMCs. The TCR was taken from a woman in her 30s in good health and CMV-seropositive. The chain employs TRBV11-2 and TRBJ2-1, with 12 bases fitting TRBD2. The CDR3 is CASSFPGLAGKNEQFF. CDR3 coding DNA: TGTGCCAGCAGCTTCCCCGGACTAGCGGGAAAGAATGAGCAGTTCTTC.